A selection of T cell receptor beta chains follows, all from one sample in a study of T-cell reconstitution after alpha-beta-depleted transplantation in children. TCRdb redid the calling of the PCR reads with MiXCR, one entry per CDR3 protein. The table has about 360,000 distinct CDR3 sequences, 10% to 15% seen once. Sample: PBMCs, taken from the stem cell graft. The receptors come from a human donor who donated a stem cell graft to a child with Fanconi anemia. Both conserved end residues are part of each CDR3. Fields, in order: V gene, D gene, clone size, J gene, CDR3 DNA, CDR3 protein. D genes are given only for firm matches. Clone size is stated in some rows and not others, as once, few, many or a class when expanded.

V: TRBV7-9
D: -
size: many
J: TRBJ2-7
DNA: TGTGCCAGCAGCGCCACGATGGGTTACGAGCAGTACTTC
CDR3: CASSATMGYEQYF

V: TRBV12-3/TRBV12-4
D: TRBD1
size: few
J: TRBJ2-3
DNA: TGTGCCAGCAGCCACTCGGGACAGGGGAGGGGGGATACGCAGTATTTT
CDR3: CASSHSGQGRGDTQYF

V: TRBV6-5
D: -
size: few
J: TRBJ1-2
DNA: TGTGCCAGCAGTTTCACGATTAACTATGGCTACACCTTC
CDR3: CASSFTINYGYTF

V: TRBV27
D: -
size: many
J: TRBJ1-1
DNA: TGTGCCAGCAGTCAGAGACAGGCCAACACTGAAGCTTTCTTT
CDR3: CASSQRQANTEAFF

V: TRBV11-1
D: -
size: few
J: TRBJ1-1
DNA: TGTGCCAGCAGCTTAGAGAATGGAAGGACTGAAGCTTTCTTT
CDR3: CASSLENGRTEAFF

V: TRBV7-9
D: -
size: many
J: TRBJ1-1
DNA: TGTGCCAGCACCCACTCCACAGTGAACACTGAAGCTTTCTTT
CDR3: CASTHSTVNTEAFF

V: TRBV6-5
D: -
size: -
J: TRBJ1-2
DNA: TGTGCCAGCAGTTACTCGCGACGGCCAGGTAATGGCTACACCTTC
CDR3: CASSYSRRPGNGYTF

V: TRBV18
D: TRBD1
size: once
J: TRBJ2-7
DNA: TGTGCCAGCTCACCACGGGGGGACAGGGAGTACGAGCAGTACTTC
CDR3: CASSPRGDREYEQYF

V: TRBV3-1
D: -
size: -
J: TRBJ1-5
DNA: TGTGCCAGCAGCCAACAGGGGAGGCCCCAGCATTTT
CDR3: CASSQQGRPQHF

V: TRBV10-3
D: TRBD1
size: -
J: TRBJ2-7
DNA: TGTGCCATCAGTGGTGACAGGGTCAACGAGCAGTACTTC
CDR3: CAISGDRVNEQYF

V: TRBV29-1
D: TRBD1
size: many
J: TRBJ2-1
DNA: TGCAGCGCGGAGGGACAGGGGGGAAGGAATGAGCAGTTCTTC
CDR3: CSAEGQGGRNEQFF

V: TRBV5-1
D: -
size: few
J: TRBJ1-1
DNA: TGCGCCAGCAGCTTGTTTGGGATGAACACTGAAGCTTTCTTT
CDR3: CASSLFGMNTEAFF

V: TRBV5-1
D: -
size: few
J: TRBJ2-7
DNA: TGCGCCAGCAGCTCCCATCTGAGGGACGAGCAGTACTTC
CDR3: CASSSHLRDEQYF

V: TRBV11-2
D: TRBD1
size: -
J: TRBJ2-1
DNA: TGTGCCAGCAGCTTCGGGACAGGGAGCAATGAGCAGTTCTTC
CDR3: CASSFGTGSNEQFF

V: TRBV12-3/TRBV12-4
D: -
size: -
J: TRBJ2-3
DNA: TGTGCCAGCAGTTTCTCCTCCAGGGCAGATACGCAGTATTTT
CDR3: CASSFSSRADTQYF

V: TRBV29-1
D: -
size: -
J: TRBJ1-6
DNA: TGCAGCGCCCTGGTGGGCGGGTCGGTGGATTCACCCCTCCACTTT
CDR3: CSALVGGSVDSPLHF

V: TRBV4-3
D: -
size: few
J: TRBJ1-6
DNA: TGCGCCAGCAGCCAACACCGACAGGATTCACCCCTCCACTTT
CDR3: CASSQHRQDSPLHF

V: TRBV4-3
D: -
size: many
J: TRBJ2-2
DNA: TGCGCCAGCAGCCAAGGAGTCCGGGGCAGCACCGGGGAGCTGTTTTTT
CDR3: CASSQGVRGSTGELFF

V: TRBV6-6
D: -
size: -
J: TRBJ1-2
DNA: TGTGCCAGCAGTGCGGACTATGGCTACACCTTC
CDR3: CASSADYGYTF

V: TRBV5-1
D: -
size: many
J: TRBJ2-1
DNA: TGCGCCAGCAGCTTGGACGGGGGCTGGGATGAGCAGTTCTTC
CDR3: CASSLDGGWDEQFF

V: TRBV6-5
D: -
size: many
J: TRBJ2-2
DNA: TGTGCCAGCAGTTGGGAAGTAAACACCGGGGAGCTGTTTTTT
CDR3: CASSWEVNTGELFF

V: TRBV4-2
D: TRBD1
size: many
J: TRBJ2-7
DNA: TGTGCCAGCAGCCAGACGGGACAGGGCTCATACGAGCAGTACTTC
CDR3: CASSQTGQGSYEQYF

V: TRBV12-3/TRBV12-4
D: TRBD2
size: few
J: TRBJ2-1
DNA: TGTGCCAGCAGACCTCGACTAGCGGGGGGGCTTGAGCAGTTCTTC
CDR3: CASRPRLAGGLEQFF

V: TRBV6-5
D: TRBD2
size: many
J: TRBJ2-5
DNA: TGTGCCAGCAGTTCAGGACTAGCTGGGGAGACCCAGTACTTC
CDR3: CASSSGLAGETQYF

V: TRBV4-3
D: -
size: many
J: TRBJ2-3
DNA: TGCGCCAGCAGCCCGACGGGGGGCTTTAGCACAGATACGCAGTATTTT
CDR3: CASSPTGGFSTDTQYF

V: TRBV24-1
D: -
size: few
J: TRBJ2-5
DNA: TGTGCCACCAGTGAGCGGACAAGGGAGACCCAGTACTTC
CDR3: CATSERTRETQYF

V: TRBV5-1
D: TRBD2
size: many
J: TRBJ2-2
DNA: TGCGCCAGCAGCCCCGGGACTAGCGGGGGAACCGGGGAGCTGTTTTTT
CDR3: CASSPGTSGGTGELFF

V: TRBV4-3
D: TRBD1
size: -
J: TRBJ2-7
DNA: TGCGCCAGCAGCCAAGTGACAGGGTCCTCCTACGAGCAGTACTTC
CDR3: CASSQVTGSSYEQYF

V: TRBV6-2/TRBV6-3
D: TRBD2
size: few
J: TRBJ2-1
DNA: TGTGCCAGCAGCTCCTCCGGGAGGTATGAGCAGTTCTTC
CDR3: CASSSSGRYEQFF

V: TRBV29-1
D: -
size: many
J: TRBJ2-2
DNA: TGCAGCGTCGGGGATCTACCCGGGGAGCTGTTTTTT
CDR3: CSVGDLPGELFF

V: TRBV7-2
D: -
size: few
J: TRBJ1-2
DNA: TGTGCCAGCAGCTTATCCAACCGCTATGGCTACACCTTC
CDR3: CASSLSNRYGYTF

V: TRBV7-9
D: -
size: many
J: TRBJ1-1
DNA: TGTGCCAGCAGCTTACTTGGGGGGTTGAACACTGAAGCTTTCTTT
CDR3: CASSLLGGLNTEAFF

V: TRBV29-1
D: -
size: many
J: TRBJ1-2
DNA: TGCAGCGTTGAGAGGGGGGTGGAGAACTATGGCTACACCTTC
CDR3: CSVERGVENYGYTF

V: TRBV12-3/TRBV12-4
D: -
size: -
J: TRBJ1-2
DNA: TGTGCCAGCACCCGGGGTGAGGGCGGCTACACCTTC
CDR3: CASTRGEGGYTF

V: TRBV11-2
D: -
size: -
J: TRBJ1-3
DNA: TGTGCCAGCAGCTCCCGCCCCCGGAAAAGGGGTTCTGGAAACACCATATATTTT
CDR3: CASSSRPRKRGSGNTIYF

V: TRBV6-2/TRBV6-3
D: -
size: few
J: TRBJ2-1
DNA: TGTGCCAGCAGTCCGTCGACTAGTTGGTTTGGTGAGCAGTTCTTC
CDR3: CASSPSTSWFGEQFF

V: TRBV7-2
D: -
size: -
J: TRBJ2-1
DNA: TGTGCCAGCAGCTTAGTGGAGTATCAGTTCTTC
CDR3: CASSLVEYQFF

V: TRBV4-2
D: TRBD2
size: few
J: TRBJ2-1
DNA: TGTGCCAGCAGCCTGACGATGATAGCGGGGGGGCAAAATGAGCAGTTCTTC
CDR3: CASSLTMIAGGQNEQFF

V: TRBV5-1
D: TRBD1
size: -
J: TRBJ1-2
DNA: TGCGCCAGCAGCTTGGGGGACAGCGCCTATGGCTACACCTTC
CDR3: CASSLGDSAYGYTF

V: TRBV12-3/TRBV12-4
D: -
size: many
J: TRBJ2-3
DNA: TGTGCCAGCACCAACACAGATACGCAGTATTTT
CDR3: CASTNTDTQYF

V: TRBV5-1
D: -
size: -
J: TRBJ2-1
DNA: TGCGCCAGCAGCTTGGTCAACAGCATGACCTACAATGAGCAGTTCTTC
CDR3: CASSLVNSMTYNEQFF

V: TRBV20-1
D: -
size: -
J: TRBJ2-3
DNA: TGCAGTGCTAATTCGGGACCAGGCGCAGATACGCAGTATTTT
CDR3: CSANSGPGADTQYF

V: TRBV2
D: -
size: -
J: TRBJ2-7
DNA: TGTGCCAGCAGTGAAGGGACCCCTTTCTACGAGCAGTACTTC
CDR3: CASSEGTPFYEQYF

V: TRBV30
D: TRBD2
size: -
J: TRBJ2-1
DNA: TGTGCCTGGAGTCAGCGGGGGGGTGGGAAGCAGTTCTTC
CDR3: CAWSQRGGGKQFF

V: TRBV6-1
D: TRBD2
size: -
J: TRBJ2-1
DNA: TGTGCCAGCAACCTATCCGGGACTAGTGGAGATGAGCAGTTCTTC
CDR3: CASNLSGTSGDEQFF

V: TRBV20-1
D: TRBD1
size: few
J: TRBJ2-5
DNA: TGCAGTGCGTCTGGGGGCAGGGGGCTGGAGACCCAGTACTTC
CDR3: CSASGGRGLETQYF

V: TRBV7-2
D: -
size: -
J: TRBJ1-2
DNA: TGTGCCAGCAGCTTAGAGTGGCGGTCAAACTATGGCTACACCTTC
CDR3: CASSLEWRSNYGYTF

V: TRBV29-1
D: -
size: -
J: TRBJ1-1
DNA: TGCAGCGTCCACTCAGGGGTCAGGGACACTGAAGCTTTCTTT
CDR3: CSVHSGVRDTEAFF

V: TRBV25-1
D: TRBD1
size: few
J: TRBJ1-5
DNA: TGTGCCAGCAGTAAGGGACAGGGGGCACATCAGCCCCAGCATTTT
CDR3: CASSKGQGAHQPQHF

V: TRBV5-1
D: TRBD1
size: many
J: TRBJ1-1
DNA: TGCGCCAGCAGATCCGGGACAGAAGTCACTGAAGCTTTCTTT
CDR3: CASRSGTEVTEAFF

V: TRBV12-3/TRBV12-4
D: -
size: once
J: TRBJ2-1
DNA: TGTGCCAGCAGGTCCTCCAATGAGCAGTTCTTC
CDR3: CASRSSNEQFF

V: TRBV7-8
D: -
size: many
J: TRBJ1-1
DNA: TGTGCCAGCAGCCGATCCCAATTTTACACTGAAGCTTTCTTT
CDR3: CASSRSQFYTEAFF